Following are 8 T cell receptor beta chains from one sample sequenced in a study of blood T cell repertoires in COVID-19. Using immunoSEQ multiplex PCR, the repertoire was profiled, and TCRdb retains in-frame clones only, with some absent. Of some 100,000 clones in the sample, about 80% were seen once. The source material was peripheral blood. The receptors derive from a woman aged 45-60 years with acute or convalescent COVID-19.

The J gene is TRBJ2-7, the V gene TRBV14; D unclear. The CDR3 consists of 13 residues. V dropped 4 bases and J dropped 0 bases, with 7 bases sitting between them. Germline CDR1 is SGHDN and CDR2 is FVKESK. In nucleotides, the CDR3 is TGTGCCAGCAGCCGGGCAACCTCCTACGAGCAGTACTTC. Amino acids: CASSRATSYEQYF.

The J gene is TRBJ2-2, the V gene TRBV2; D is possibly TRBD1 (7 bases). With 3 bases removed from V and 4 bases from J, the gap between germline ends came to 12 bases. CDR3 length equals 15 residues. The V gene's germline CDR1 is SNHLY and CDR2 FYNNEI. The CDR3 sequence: CASSERQGGTGELFF. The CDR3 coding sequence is TGTGCCAGCAGTGAGAGGCAGGGGGGCACCGGGGAGCTGTTTTTT.

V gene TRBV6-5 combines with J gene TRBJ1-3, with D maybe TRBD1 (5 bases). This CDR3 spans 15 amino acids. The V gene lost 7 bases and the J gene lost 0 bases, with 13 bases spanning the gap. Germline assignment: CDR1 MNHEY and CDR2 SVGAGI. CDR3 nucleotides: TGTGCCAGCACGACGCAGGGAACCTCTGGAAACACCATATATTTT. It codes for CASTTQGTSGNTIYF.

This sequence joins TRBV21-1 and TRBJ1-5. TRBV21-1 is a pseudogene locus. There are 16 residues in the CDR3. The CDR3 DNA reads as TGTGCCAGCAGCAAAGCGCGAGGGCGGAGGTTGCAGCCCCAGCATTTT. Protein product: CASSKARGRRLQPQHF.

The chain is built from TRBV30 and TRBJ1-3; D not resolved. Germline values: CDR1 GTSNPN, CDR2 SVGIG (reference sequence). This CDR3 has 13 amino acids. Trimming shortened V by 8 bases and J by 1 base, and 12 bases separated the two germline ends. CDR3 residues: CAAATGSGNTIYF. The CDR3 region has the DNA TGTGCCGCCGCGACGGGATCTGGAAACACCATATATTTT.

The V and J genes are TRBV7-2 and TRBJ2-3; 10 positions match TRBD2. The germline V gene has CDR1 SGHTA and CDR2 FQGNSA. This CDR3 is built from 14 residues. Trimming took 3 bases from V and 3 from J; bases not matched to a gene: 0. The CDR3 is CASSFSGGTDTQYF. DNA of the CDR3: TGTGCCAGCAGCTTTAGCGGGGGGACAGATACGCAGTATTTT.

The CDR3 DNA reads TGTGCCAGTAGCGACAGGGGGCGCAGATATGGCTACACCTTC. Encoded protein: CASSDRGRRYGYTF. V usage is TRBV19 and J usage is TRBJ1-2; 10 bases agree with TRBD1. Germline V gene lookup returns CDR1 LNHDA and CDR2 SQIVND (reference sequence). This CDR3 is built from 14 residues. J lost 5 bases, V lost 6 bases, and 6 bases had no gene match.

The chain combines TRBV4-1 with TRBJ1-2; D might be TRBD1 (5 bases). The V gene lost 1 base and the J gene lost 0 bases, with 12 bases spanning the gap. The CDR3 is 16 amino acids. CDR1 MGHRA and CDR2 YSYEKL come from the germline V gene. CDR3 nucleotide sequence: TGCGCCAGCAGCCAAGTAGGGGCTAAGGCTAACTATGGCTACACCTTC. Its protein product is CASSQVGAKANYGYTF.